This is a list of T cell receptor beta chains from one sample in a study of blood T cell repertoires in COVID-19. The assay was immunoSEQ multiplex PCR, and TCRdb's table has in-frame clones only and misses some. The table lists just over 250,000 clones, 80% to 95% of them singletons. The source material was peripheral blood. These receptor sequences come from a person between 18 and 30 years old with COVID-19, enrolled during active disease. The CDR3 runs from the conserved cysteine through the conserved F or W. A D gene is named only where the DNA matches it firmly. Not all rows give a size; the values are once, few, many and, for expanded clones, a class.

V gene	clone size	J gene	D gene	CDR3 protein	CDR3 DNA
TRBV20-1	.	TRBJ2-7	.	CSAQDEEQYF	TGCAGTGCTCAGGATGAAGAGCAGTACTTC
TRBV25-1	.	TRBJ1-1	.	CASSELGRGNTEAFF	TGTGCCAGCAGTGAATTAGGCAGGGGTAACACTGAAGCTTTCTTT
TRBV19	.	TRBJ2-1	TRBD2	CASSILRLMSGSIDNEQFF	TGTGCCAGTAGTATCTTACGTTTAATGAGCGGGAGTATCGACAATGAGCAGTTCTTC
TRBV28	.	TRBJ2-1	.	CASGGGDGNEQFF	TGTGCCAGTGGAGGAGGGGACGGCAATGAGCAGTTCTTC
TRBV4-2	.	TRBJ1-6	.	CASSQGHRPSSYNSPLHF	TGTGCCAGCAGCCAAGGTCACCGTCCGAGCTCCTATAATTCACCCCTCCACTTT
TRBV7-9	.	TRBJ1-2	.	CASSLARNYGYTF	TGTGCCAGCAGCTTAGCCAGGAACTATGGCTACACCTTC
TRBV24-1	.	TRBJ1-1	TRBD1	CATSVTGGTEAFF	TGTGCCACCAGTGTGACAGGGGGAACTGAAGCTTTCTTT
TRBV28	.	TRBJ1-5	.	CASSLAGGHHSNQPQHF	TGTGCCAGCAGTTTAGCCGGGGGGCACCATAGCAATCAGCCCCAGCATTTT
TRBV29-1	.	TRBJ2-1	.	CSVRAGSSYNEQFF	TGCAGCGTTCGTGCGGGTAGCTCCTACAATGAGCAGTTCTTC
TRBV5-6	.	TRBJ1-4	TRBD1	CASSLGTGVYEKLFF	TGTGCCAGCAGCTTGGGGACAGGGGTTTACGAAAAACTGTTTTTT
TRBV7-2	.	TRBJ1-3	.	CASSYFPPGSSGNTIYF	TGTGCCAGCAGCTATTTTCCTCCAGGGTCCTCTGGAAACACCATATATTTT
TRBV4-1	.	TRBJ2-5	TRBD2	CASSQRSASGSRIETQYF	TGCGCCAGCAGCCAAAGGTCGGCTAGCGGGAGCAGGATAGAGACCCAGTACTTC
TRBV13	.	TRBJ2-2	.	CASSLAGNTGELFF	TGTGCCAGCAGCTTAGCGGGGAACACCGGGGAGCTGTTTTTT
TRBV6-5	.	TRBJ1-6	.	CASNDRQDSPLHF	TGTGCCAGCAACGACAGGCAGGATTCACCCCTCCACTTT
TRBV7-9	few	TRBJ2-7	.	CASSLNYEQYF	TGTGCCAGCAGCCTAAACTACGAGCAGTACTTC
TRBV28	.	TRBJ2-1	TRBD2	CASSLREVNEQFF	TGTGCCAGCAGTTTGCGGGAGGTCAATGAGCAGTTCTTC
TRBV2	.	TRBJ2-1	TRBD2	CASSGGLAAFYNEQFF	TGTGCCAGCAGTGGGGGACTAGCGGCCTTTTACAATGAGCAGTTCTTC
TRBV9	once	TRBJ2-1	TRBD1	CASSLQGAHNEQFF	TGTGCCAGCAGCTTACAGGGGGCCCACAATGAGCAGTTCTTC
TRBV11-2	.	TRBJ1-5	.	CASSPDPNQPQHF	TGTGCCAGCAGCCCAGATCCAAATCAGCCCCAGCATTTT
TRBV27	.	TRBJ2-7	.	CASSFQDSYEQYF	TGTGCCAGCAGTTTTCAGGATAGCTACGAGCAGTACTTC
TRBV5-1	.	TRBJ2-5	TRBD1	CASSLGPGGAGETQYF	TGCGCCAGCAGCTTAGGGCCAGGGGGCGCGGGAGAGACCCAGTACTTC
TRBV18	.	TRBJ2-7	.	CASSGGSLRGYEQYF	TGTGCCAGCTCAGGAGGATCCCTGCGTGGTTACGAGCAGTACTTC
TRBV25-1	.	TRBJ1-1	.	CASSPRGSKNTEAFF	TGTGCCAGCAGTCCCAGGGGTAGCAAGAACACTGAAGCTTTCTTT
TRBV4-1	.	TRBJ2-7	.	CASSQGTARYEQYF	TGCGCCAGCAGCCAAGGGACAGCACGCTACGAGCAGTACTTC
TRBV19	.	TRBJ2-1	TRBD1	CASSTTGYNEQFF	TGTGCCAGTAGTACGACAGGGTACAATGAGCAGTTCTTC
TRBV11-2	.	TRBJ2-7	.	CASSARQPQYF	TGTGCCAGCAGCGCTCGACAGCCGCAGTACTTC
TRBV5-4	.	TRBJ2-7	.	CASSFGQGSYEQYF	TGTGCCAGCAGCTTCGGGCAGGGCTCCTACGAGCAGTACTTC
TRBV12-5	.	TRBJ1-6	.	CASGLGGTGNSPLHF	TGTGCTAGTGGTTTGGGTGGTACGGGAAATTCACCCCTCCACTTT
TRBV7-9	.	TRBJ2-7	TRBD2	CASSFKREGEQYF	TGTGCCAGCAGTTTTAAACGGGAGGGCGAGCAGTACTTC
TRBV3-1/TRBV3-2	.	TRBJ2-1	.	CASSQDLSLYNEQFF	TGTGCCAGCAGCCAAGACCTGAGTCTTTACAATGAGCAGTTCTTC
TRBV7-2	.	TRBJ2-1	TRBD2	CASSLTLAGGPTYNEQFF	TGTGCCAGCAGCTTAACCCTAGCGGGAGGGCCGACCTACAATGAGCAGTTCTTC
TRBV29-1	.	TRBJ2-1	.	CSSSWGDLSNEQFF	TGCAGCTCCTCATGGGGCGATTTGTCCAATGAGCAGTTCTTC
TRBV27	.	TRBJ2-7	.	CASSMAGPYYEQYF	TGTGCCAGCAGCATGGCGGGACCGTACTACGAGCAGTACTTC
TRBV25-1	once	TRBJ2-7	.	CASSESAGGLYEQYF	TGTGCCAGCAGTGAATCGGCAGGGGGGCTCTACGAGCAGTACTTC
TRBV6-6	.	TRBJ1-2	TRBD1	CASSPGTGEGYTF	TGTGCCAGCAGTCCCGGGACAGGGGAGGGCTACACCTTC
TRBV20-1	.	TRBJ1-1	.	CSASGRAGTEAFF	TGCAGTGCTAGTGGCCGGGCGGGCACTGAAGCTTTCTTT
TRBV4-2	.	TRBJ1-1	TRBD1	CASSQGQGGNTEAFF	TGTGCCAGCAGCCAGGGACAGGGGGGTAACACTGAAGCTTTCTTT
TRBV19	.	TRBJ1-5	.	CATSPHHSSNQPQHF	TGTGCTACCTCCCCCCACCACAGTAGCAATCAGCCCCAGCATTTT
TRBV7-9	.	TRBJ2-2	.	CASSPHRADSGELFF	TGTGCCAGCAGCCCGCACAGGGCTGATTCCGGGGAGCTGTTTTTT
TRBV19	.	TRBJ2-3	TRBD1	CATRTGGEDTQYF	TGTGCCACGCGGACAGGGGGTGAAGATACGCAGTATTTT
TRBV12-3/TRBV12-4	.	TRBJ1-1	TRBD1	CASSPTGGFRAFF	TGTGCCAGCAGTCCTACAGGGGGTTTTCGAGCTTTCTTT
TRBV14	.	TRBJ2-7	TRBD2	CASSQIPGGRPSEQYF	TGTGCCAGCAGCCAAATCCCGGGAGGGCGTCCCTCCGAGCAGTACTTC
TRBV13	.	TRBJ2-1	TRBD1	CASSADRATDNEQFF	TGTGCCAGCAGCGCGGACAGGGCAACGGACAATGAGCAGTTCTTC
TRBV27	.	TRBJ2-5	.	CASSLSGQETQYF	TGTGCCAGCAGTTTGTCAGGCCAAGAGACCCAGTACTTC
TRBV2	.	TRBJ2-1	.	CASSEGGSIYNEQFF	TGTGCCAGCAGTGAAGGAGGGAGTATCTACAATGAGCAGTTCTTC
TRBV30	.	TRBJ1-4	.	CAWSHGRVKEKLFF	TGTGCCTGGAGTCACGGCAGGGTGAAAGAAAAACTGTTTTTT